This is a list of T cell receptor beta chains from one sample in a study of long-term antiretroviral therapy in people with HIV. Using immunoSEQ multiplex PCR, the repertoire was profiled, and TCRdb retains in-frame clones only, with some absent. Of about 14,000 clones in the sample, 77% were seen once. Sequenced material: unsorted PBMCs, taken 1.3 years before starting antiretroviral therapy. Receptors were obtained from a man between 35 and 55 years old with HIV. Each CDR3 is given with its conserved first and last residue. Fields, in order: CDR3 length, J gene, clone size, D gene, V gene, CDR3 protein, CDR3 DNA. A D gene is named only where the DNA matches it firmly. Size is stated for part of the rows, as once, few or many counts, or as a class when the clone is expanded.

17	TRBJ2-1	NA	NA	TRBV30	CAWSVGGARQGNNEQFF	TGTGCCTGGAGTGTAGGCGGGGCCCGCCAAGGTAACAATGAGCAGTTCTTC
15	TRBJ1-3	NA	TRBD1	TRBV2	CASSVRTGTGNTIYF	TGTGCCAGCAGTGTTAGGACAGGGACTGGAAACACCATATATTTT
11	TRBJ2-7	NA	NA	TRBV2	CASSVDYEQYF	TGTGCCAGCAGTGTAGACTACGAGCAGTACTTC
14	TRBJ2-1	NA	NA	TRBV11-2	CASSLVHSDNEQFF	TGTGCCAGCAGCTTAGTTCACTCGGACAATGAGCAGTTCTTC
15	TRBJ1-3	NA	NA	TRBV9	CASSVDGSSGNTIYF	TGTGCCAGCAGCGTAGACGGGTCCTCTGGAAACACCATATATTTT
14	TRBJ1-6	NA	TRBD1	TRBV19	CASSRGQGDSPLHF	TGTGCCAGTAGTCGGGGACAGGGAGATTCACCCCTCCACTTT
17	TRBJ1-4	NA	NA	TRBV30	CAWSPKQGTPDSEKLFF	TGTGCCTGGAGTCCTAAGCAAGGGACGCCGGATAGTGAAAAACTGTTTTTT
16	TRBJ2-5	NA	TRBD1	TRBV5-1	CASSSPPDRVKETQYF	TGCGCCAGCAGCTCCCCCCCGGACAGGGTAAAAGAGACCCAGTACTTC
14	TRBJ1-4	NA	NA	TRBV5-1	CASSPGQVNEKLFF	TGCGCCAGCAGCCCCGGACAAGTTAATGAAAAACTGTTTTTT
14	TRBJ1-3	NA	TRBD1	TRBV19	CASSRQGTGNTIYF	TGTGCCAGTAGTAGACAGGGCACTGGAAACACCATATATTTT
16	TRBJ2-7	NA	NA	TRBV27	CASRSQGSQGGGEQYF	TGTGCCAGCAGGTCTCAGGGGTCCCAGGGAGGTGGAGAGCAGTACTTC
16	TRBJ2-6	NA	NA	TRBV18	CASSPSSGLGANVLTF	TGTGCCAGCTCACCAAGCTCAGGTCTCGGGGCCAACGTCCTGACTTTC
16	TRBJ1-1	NA	NA	TRBV14	CASSPRWFGGNTEAFF	TGTGCCAGCAGTCCGCGATGGTTTGGGGGGAACACTGAAGCTTTCTTT
13	TRBJ1-5	NA	TRBD1	TRBV10-3	CATTDRGGQPQHF	TGTGCCACCACGGACAGGGGAGGTCAGCCCCAGCATTTT
16	TRBJ2-7	few	TRBD2	TRBV10-2	CASSESAGGPSDEQYF	TGCGCCAGCAGTGAGTCGGCGGGGGGGCCCTCGGACGAGCAGTACTTC